The entry below describes one T cell receptor (beta chain). Its antigen is as yet unknown. This sample stems from a study of T cells after yellow fever vaccination. Synthesis of TCR cDNA relied on 5'RACE template switching, which attached a universal primer site and UMIs. TCRdb itself ran the 5' RACE reads through MiXCR, one entry per CDR3 protein. Among some 99,000 distinct CDR3 sequences, roughly 5.8% were seen once, and the ten largest hold 35% to 45%. J lost 6 bases, V lost 4 bases, and 6 bases had no gene match. The germline gives CDR1 MNHEY, CDR2 SVGAGI. The CDR3 covers 14 residues. Notes on the study in general: Contamination of FACS-sorted repertoires by abundant clonotypes from the bulk population could occur. Primary-vaccination clones mostly resurfaced post-booster (under 98% CD4, more than 80% CD8).

This TCR derives from a man younger than 35 who received the YFV17D yellow fever vaccine. The rearrangement links TRBV6-5 to TRBJ1-1, with TRBD1 matching 9 bases. Sequences were derived from CD8+ T cells sorted from PBMCs, sampled 10 days after the yellow fever booster vaccination. CDR3 protein: CASSSGTGLAEAFF. Here the CDR3 DNA reads TGTGCCAGCAGTTCCGGGACAGGGCTGGCTGAAGCTTTCTTT.